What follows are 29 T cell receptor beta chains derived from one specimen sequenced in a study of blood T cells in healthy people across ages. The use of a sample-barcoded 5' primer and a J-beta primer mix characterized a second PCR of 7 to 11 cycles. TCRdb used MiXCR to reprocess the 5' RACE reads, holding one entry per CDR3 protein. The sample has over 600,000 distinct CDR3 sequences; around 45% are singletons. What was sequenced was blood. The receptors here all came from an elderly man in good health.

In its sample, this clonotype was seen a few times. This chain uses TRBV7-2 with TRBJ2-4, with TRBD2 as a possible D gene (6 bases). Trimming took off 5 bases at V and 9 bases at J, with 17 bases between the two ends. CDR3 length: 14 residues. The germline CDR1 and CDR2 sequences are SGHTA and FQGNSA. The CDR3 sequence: CASSPLDGGSIQYF. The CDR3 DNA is TGTGCCAGCAGCCCTCTCGATGGGGGGAGCATTCAGTACTTC.

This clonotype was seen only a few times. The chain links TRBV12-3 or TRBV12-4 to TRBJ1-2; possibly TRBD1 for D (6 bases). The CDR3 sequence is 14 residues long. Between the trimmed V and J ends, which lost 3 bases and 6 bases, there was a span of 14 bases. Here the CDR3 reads CASSFIGGVNGYTF. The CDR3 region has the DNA TGTGCCAGCAGTTTTATCGGGGGCGTTAATGGCTACACCTTC.

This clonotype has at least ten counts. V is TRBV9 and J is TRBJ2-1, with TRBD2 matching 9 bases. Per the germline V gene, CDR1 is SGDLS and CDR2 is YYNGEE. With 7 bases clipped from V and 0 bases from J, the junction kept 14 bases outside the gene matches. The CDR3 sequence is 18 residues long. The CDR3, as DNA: TGTGCCAGCTCCAGGGTGGCGGGAGGGATAAGCTCCTACAATGAGCAGTTCTTC. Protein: CASSRVAGGISSYNEQFF.

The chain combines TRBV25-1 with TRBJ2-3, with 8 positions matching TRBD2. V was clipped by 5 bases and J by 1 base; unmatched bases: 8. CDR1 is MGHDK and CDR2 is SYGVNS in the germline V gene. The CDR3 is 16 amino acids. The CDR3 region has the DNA TGTGCCAGCAGTCCCCGGAGGACTAGCCGCACAGATACGCAGTATTTT. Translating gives CASSPRRTSRTDTQYF. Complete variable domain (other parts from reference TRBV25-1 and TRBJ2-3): EADIYQTPRYLVIGTGKKITLECSQTMGHDKMYWYQQDPGMELHLIHYSYGVNSTEKGDLSSESTVSRIRTEHFPLTLESARPSHTSQYLCASSPRRTSRTDTQYFGPGTRLTVL.

CDR3 loop: CASSPQRVSTDTQYF. DNA for the CDR3: TGTGCCAGCAGCCCCCAAAGGGTTAGCACAGATACGCAGTATTTT. The chain has TRBV7-2 and TRBJ2-3; D uncertain. There are 15 residues in the CDR3. Trimming stripped 5 bases from V and 0 bases from J, with 12 bases between. Germline assignment: CDR1 SGHTA and CDR2 FQGNSA.

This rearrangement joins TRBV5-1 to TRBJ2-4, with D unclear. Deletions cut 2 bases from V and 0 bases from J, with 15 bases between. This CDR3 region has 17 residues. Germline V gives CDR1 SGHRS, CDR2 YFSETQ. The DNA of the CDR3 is TGCGCCAGCAGCTTAGGTCTCATAGAGCTAGCCAAAAACATTCAGTACTTC. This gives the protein CASSLGLIELAKNIQYF.

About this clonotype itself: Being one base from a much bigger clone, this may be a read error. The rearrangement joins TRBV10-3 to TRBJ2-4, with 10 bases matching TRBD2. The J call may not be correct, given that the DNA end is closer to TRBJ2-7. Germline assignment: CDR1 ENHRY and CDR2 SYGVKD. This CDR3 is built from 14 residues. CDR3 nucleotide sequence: TGTGTCAGCGAGAGGACTAGCGGCTCCTACGAGCAGTACTTC. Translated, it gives CVSERTSGSYEQYF.

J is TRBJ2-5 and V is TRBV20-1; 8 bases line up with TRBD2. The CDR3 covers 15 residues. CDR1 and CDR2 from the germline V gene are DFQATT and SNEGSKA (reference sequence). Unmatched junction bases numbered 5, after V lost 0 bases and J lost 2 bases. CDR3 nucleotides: TGCAGTGCTAGAGACCTGACTAGCGCTCAAGAGACCCAGTACTTC. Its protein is CSARDLTSAQETQYF.

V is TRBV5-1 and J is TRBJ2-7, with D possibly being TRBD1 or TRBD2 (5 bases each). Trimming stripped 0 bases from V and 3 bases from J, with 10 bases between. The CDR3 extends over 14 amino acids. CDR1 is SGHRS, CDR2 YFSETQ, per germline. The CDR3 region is CASSLAGTNYEQYF. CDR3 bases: TGCGCCAGCAGCTTGGCGGGGACCAACTACGAGCAGTACTTC.

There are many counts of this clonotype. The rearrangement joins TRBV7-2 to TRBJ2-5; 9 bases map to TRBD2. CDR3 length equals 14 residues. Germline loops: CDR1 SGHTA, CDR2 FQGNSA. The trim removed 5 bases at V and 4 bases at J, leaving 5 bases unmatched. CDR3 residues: CASSPLAGSETQYF. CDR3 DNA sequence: TGTGCCAGCAGCCCACTAGCGGGTTCAGAGACCCAGTACTTC.

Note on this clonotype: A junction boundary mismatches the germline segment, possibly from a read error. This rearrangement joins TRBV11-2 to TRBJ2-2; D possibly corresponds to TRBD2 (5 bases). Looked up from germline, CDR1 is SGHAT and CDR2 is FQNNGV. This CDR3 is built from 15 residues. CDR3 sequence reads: CASRLATGNTGELFF. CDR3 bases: TGTGCCAGCAGATTAGCGACGGGGAACACCGGGGAGCTGTTTTTT.

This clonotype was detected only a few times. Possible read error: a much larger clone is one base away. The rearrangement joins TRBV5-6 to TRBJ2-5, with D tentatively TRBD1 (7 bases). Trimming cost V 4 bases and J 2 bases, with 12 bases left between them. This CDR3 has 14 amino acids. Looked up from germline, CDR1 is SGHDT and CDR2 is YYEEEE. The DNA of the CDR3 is TGTGCCAGCAGCGTGCGGGGACAGCAAGAGACCCAGTACTTC. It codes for CASSVRGQQETQYF. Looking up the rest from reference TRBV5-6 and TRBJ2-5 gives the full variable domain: DAGVTQSPTHLIKTRGQQVTLRCSPKSGHDTVSWYQQALGQGPQFIFQYYEEEERQRGNFPDRFSGHQFPNYSSELNVNALLLGDSALYLCASSVRGQQETQYFGPGTRLLVL.

CDR3 sequence reads: CASSYGQGGAETQYF. The CDR3, as DNA: TGCGCCAGCAGCTACGGACAGGGTGGGGCGGAGACCCAGTACTTC. This rearrangement joins TRBV5-1 to TRBJ2-7; 8 bases match TRBD1. The J call may be mistaken, given a closer DNA end match to TRBJ2-5. This CDR3 spans 15 amino acids. CDR1 is SGHRS, CDR2 YFSETQ, per germline.

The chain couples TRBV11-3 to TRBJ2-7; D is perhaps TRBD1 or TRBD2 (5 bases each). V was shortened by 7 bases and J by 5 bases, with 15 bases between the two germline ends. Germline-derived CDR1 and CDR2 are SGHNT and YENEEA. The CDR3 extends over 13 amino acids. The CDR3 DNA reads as TGTGCCAGCATGGACCGGGGCAGGGACGAGCAGTACTTC. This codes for CASMDRGRDEQYF.

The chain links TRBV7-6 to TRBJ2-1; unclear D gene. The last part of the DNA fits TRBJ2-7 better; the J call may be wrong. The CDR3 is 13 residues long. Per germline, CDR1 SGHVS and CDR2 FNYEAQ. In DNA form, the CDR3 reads TGTGCCAGCAGCGTAGTTCCCTACAATGAGCAGTACTTC. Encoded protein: CASSVVPYNEQYF.

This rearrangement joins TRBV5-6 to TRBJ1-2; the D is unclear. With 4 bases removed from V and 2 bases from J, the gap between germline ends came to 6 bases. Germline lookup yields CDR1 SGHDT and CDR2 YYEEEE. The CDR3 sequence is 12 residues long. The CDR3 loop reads CASSQLNYGYTF. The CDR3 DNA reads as TGTGCCAGCAGCCAACTGAACTATGGCTACACCTTC.

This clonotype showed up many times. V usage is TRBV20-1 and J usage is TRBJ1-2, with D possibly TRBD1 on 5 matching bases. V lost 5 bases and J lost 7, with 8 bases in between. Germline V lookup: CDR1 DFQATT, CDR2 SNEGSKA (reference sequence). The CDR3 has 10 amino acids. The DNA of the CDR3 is TGCAGTGCTGGGGGGGGTGGCTACACCTTC. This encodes CSAGGGGYTF.

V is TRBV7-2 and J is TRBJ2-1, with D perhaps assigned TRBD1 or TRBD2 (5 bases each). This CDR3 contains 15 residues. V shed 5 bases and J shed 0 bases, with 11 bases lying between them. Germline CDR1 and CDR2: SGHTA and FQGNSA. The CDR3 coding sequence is TGTGCCAGCAGCGGGGACCCGAGCTCCTACAATGAGCAGTTCTTC. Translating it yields CASSGDPSSYNEQFF.

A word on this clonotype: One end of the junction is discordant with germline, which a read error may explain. CDR3 nucleotides: TGTGCCAGCAGCGTAACCCGGGGTTACGAGCAGTACTTC. Encoded protein: CASSVTRGYEQYF. The chain carries TRBV7-3 and TRBJ2-7; a weak D match, TRBD2 (5 bases). CDR1 and CDR2 from the germline V gene are SGHTA and FQGTGA. The CDR3 runs 13 residues.

CDR3 nucleotides: TGTGCCAGCAGTGACACCTGGGGGACGGCGGGGGGCGGCACTGAAGCTTTCTTT. As protein: CASSDTWGTAGGGTEAFF. J is TRBJ1-1 and V is TRBV6-1, with TRBD1 as a possible D gene (6 bases). The V end was cut by 3 bases, the J end by 4 bases, with 24 bases between. The CDR3 runs to 18 residues. Germline CDR1 MNHNS, CDR2 SASEGT.

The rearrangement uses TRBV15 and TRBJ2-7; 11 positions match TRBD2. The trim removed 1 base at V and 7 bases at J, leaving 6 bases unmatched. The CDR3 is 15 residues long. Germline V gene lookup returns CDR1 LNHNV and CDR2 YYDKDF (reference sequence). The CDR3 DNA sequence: TGTGCCACCAGCAGAGCACTAGCGGGAGCGGGTGAGCAGTACTTC. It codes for CATSRALAGAGEQYF. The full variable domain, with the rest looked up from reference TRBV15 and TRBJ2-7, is DAMVIQNPRYQVTQFGKPVTLSCSQTLNHNVMYWYQQKSSQAPKLLFHYYDKDFNNEADTPDNFQSRRPNTSFCFLDIRSPGLGDTAMYLCATSRALAGAGEQYFGPGTRLTVT.

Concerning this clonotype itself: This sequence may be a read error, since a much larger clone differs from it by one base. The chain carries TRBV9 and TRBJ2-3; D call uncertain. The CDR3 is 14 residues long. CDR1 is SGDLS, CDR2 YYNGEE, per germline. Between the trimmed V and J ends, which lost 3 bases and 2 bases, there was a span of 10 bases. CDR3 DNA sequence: TGTGCCAGCAGCGCTAACGGGTCCACAGATACGCAGTATTTT. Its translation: CASSANGSTDTQYF.

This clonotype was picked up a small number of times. The CDR3, as DNA: TGTGCCAGCAGTCACCTATACAATGAGCAGTTCTTC. Its translation is CASSHLYNEQFF. The chain joins TRBV12-3 or TRBV12-4 to TRBJ2-1, with unresolved D. This CDR3 contains 12 residues. The germline V and J ends were trimmed by 5 bases and 4 bases, with 6 bases remaining between them.

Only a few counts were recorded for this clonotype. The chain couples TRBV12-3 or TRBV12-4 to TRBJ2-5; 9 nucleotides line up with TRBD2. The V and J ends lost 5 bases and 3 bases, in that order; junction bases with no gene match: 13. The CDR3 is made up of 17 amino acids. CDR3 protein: CASSPSYASGIKETQYF. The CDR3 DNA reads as TGTGCCAGCAGTCCCTCCTACGCTAGCGGGATTAAAGAGACCCAGTACTTC.

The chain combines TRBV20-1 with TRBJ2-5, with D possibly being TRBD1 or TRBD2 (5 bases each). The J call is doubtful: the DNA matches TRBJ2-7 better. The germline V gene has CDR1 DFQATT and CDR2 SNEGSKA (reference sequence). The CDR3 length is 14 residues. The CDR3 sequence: CSASGQAVLSEQYF. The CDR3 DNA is TGCAGTGCTTCCGGACAAGCGGTATTGTCCGAGCAGTACTTC.

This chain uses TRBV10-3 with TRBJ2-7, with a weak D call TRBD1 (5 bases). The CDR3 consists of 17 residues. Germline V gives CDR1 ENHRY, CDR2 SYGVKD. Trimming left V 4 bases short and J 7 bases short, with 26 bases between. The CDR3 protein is CAISAEVGVYLTNEQYF. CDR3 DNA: TGTGCCATCAGTGCCGAGGTAGGGGTGTACCTAACCAATGAGCAGTACTTC.

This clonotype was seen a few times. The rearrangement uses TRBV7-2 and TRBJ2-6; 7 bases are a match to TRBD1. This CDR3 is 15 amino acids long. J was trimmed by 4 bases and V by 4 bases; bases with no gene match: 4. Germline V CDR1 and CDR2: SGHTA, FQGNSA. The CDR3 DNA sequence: TGTGCCAGCAGCTCGACAGGGCCCGGGGCCAACGTCCTGACTTTC. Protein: CASSSTGPGANVLTF. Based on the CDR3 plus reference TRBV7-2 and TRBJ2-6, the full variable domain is GAGVSQSPSNKVTEKGKDVELRCDPISGHTALYWYRQSLGQGLEFLIYFQGNSAPDKSGLPSDRFSAERTGGSVSTLTIQRTQQEDSAVYLCASSSTGPGANVLTFGAGSRLTVL.

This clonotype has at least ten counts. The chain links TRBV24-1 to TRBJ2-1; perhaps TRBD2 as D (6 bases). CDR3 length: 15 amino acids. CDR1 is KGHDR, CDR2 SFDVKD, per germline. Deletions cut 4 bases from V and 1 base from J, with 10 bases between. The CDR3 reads CATSDGSRSYNEQFF. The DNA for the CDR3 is TGTGCCACCAGTGACGGGAGTCGGTCCTACAATGAGCAGTTCTTC.

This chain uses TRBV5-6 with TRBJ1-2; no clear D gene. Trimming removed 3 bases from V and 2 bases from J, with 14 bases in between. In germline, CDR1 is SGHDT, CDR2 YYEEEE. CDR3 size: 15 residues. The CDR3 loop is CASSSRGKPNYGYTF. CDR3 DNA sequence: TGTGCCAGCAGCTCCCGCGGGAAGCCGAACTATGGCTACACCTTC.